This T cell receptor beta chain was recovered during a study of T cell repertoires in cytomegalovirus infection. The V end was cut by 5 bases, the J end by 3 bases, with 20 bases between. Germline CDR1 reads MDHEN; CDR2 reads SYDVKM. This CDR3 contains 16 residues. This clonotype was seen repeatedly, ten times or more. TCRdb independently ran MiXCR on the reads; one entry per CDR3 protein. The table shows 210,000 or so distinct CDR3 sequences, with approximately 7% occurring only once. J is TRBJ2-7 and V is TRBV28; perhaps D is TRBD1 or TRBD2 (6 bases each). This sequence was found in a human donor in good health (CMV status not recorded). Some clones in this sample may be carry-over from other donors' samples. Sequencing was carried out using PBMCs. The chain's CDR3 is CASSLPSSGAVYEQYF. DNA for the CDR3: TGTGCCAGCAGTCTCCCTTCCTCGGGGGCAGTCTACGAGCAGTACTTC.